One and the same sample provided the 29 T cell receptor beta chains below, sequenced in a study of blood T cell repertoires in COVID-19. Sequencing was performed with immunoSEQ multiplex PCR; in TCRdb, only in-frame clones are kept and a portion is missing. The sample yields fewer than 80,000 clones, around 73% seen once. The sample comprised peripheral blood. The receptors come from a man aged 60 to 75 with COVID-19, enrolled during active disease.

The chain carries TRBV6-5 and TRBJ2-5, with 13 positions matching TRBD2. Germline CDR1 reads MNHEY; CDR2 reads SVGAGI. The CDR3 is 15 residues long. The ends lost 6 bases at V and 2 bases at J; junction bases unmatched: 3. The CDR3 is CASRGTSGKQETQYF. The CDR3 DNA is TGTGCCAGCAGGGGGACTAGCGGGAAACAAGAGACCCAGTACTTC.

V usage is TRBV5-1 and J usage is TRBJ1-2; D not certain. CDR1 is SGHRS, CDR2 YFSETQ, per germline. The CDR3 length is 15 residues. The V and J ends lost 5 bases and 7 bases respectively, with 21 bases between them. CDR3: CASSPGEGKAGGYTF. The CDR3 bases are TGCGCCAGCAGTCCCGGGGAGGGTAAGGCCGGTGGCTACACCTTC.

In DNA, the CDR3 is TGTGCCACCAGTGATGGGGAGGGCTTAGCCTCAGAGACCCAGTACTTC. Translated, it gives CATSDGEGLASETQYF. The chain couples TRBV24-1 to TRBJ2-5; 7 bases are shared with TRBD2. Per the germline V gene, CDR1 is KGHDR and CDR2 is SFDVKD. This CDR3 is 16 amino acids long. V was clipped by 3 bases and J by 4 bases; unmatched bases: 10.

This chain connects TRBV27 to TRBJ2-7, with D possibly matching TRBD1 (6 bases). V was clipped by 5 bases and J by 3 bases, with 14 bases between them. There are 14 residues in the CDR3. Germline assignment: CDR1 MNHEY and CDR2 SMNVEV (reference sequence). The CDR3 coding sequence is TGTGCCAGCAGTCCACAGACAGGAAACTACGAGCAGTACTTC. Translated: CASSPQTGNYEQYF.

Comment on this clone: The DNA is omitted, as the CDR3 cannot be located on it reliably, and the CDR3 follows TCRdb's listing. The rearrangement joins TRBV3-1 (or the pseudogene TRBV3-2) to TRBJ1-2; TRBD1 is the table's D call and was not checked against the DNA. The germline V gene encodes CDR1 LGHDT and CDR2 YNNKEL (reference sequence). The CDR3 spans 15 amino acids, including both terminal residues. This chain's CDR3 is CASSSSDRLSYGYTF.

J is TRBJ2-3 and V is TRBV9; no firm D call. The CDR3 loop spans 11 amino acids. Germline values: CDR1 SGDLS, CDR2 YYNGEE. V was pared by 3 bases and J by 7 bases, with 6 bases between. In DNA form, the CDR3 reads TGTGCCAGCAGCGATGACTATACGCAGTATTTT. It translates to CASSDDYTQYF.

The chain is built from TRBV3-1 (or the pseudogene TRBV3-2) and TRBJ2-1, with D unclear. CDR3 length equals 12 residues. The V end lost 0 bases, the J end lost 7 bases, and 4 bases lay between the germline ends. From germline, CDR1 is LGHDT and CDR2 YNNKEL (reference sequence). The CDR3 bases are TGTGCCAGCAGCCAAGATTTAAATGAGCAGTTCTTC. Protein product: CASSQDLNEQFF.

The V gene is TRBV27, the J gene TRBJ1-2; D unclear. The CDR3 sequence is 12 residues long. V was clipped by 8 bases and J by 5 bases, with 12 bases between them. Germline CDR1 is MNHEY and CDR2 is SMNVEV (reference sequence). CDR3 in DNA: TGTGCCAGCTGGCAGACTTTATATGGCTACACCTTC. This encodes CASWQTLYGYTF.

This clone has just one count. CDR3 DNA: TGCAGTGCTAGTCGCGATAGCAATCAGCCCCAGCATTTT. Translation: CSASRDSNQPQHF. The chain is built from TRBV20-1 and TRBJ1-5; D not resolved. This CDR3 is 13 amino acids long. Germline assignment: CDR1 DFQATT and CDR2 SNEGSKA (reference sequence). V was shortened by 3 bases and J by 0 bases, with 6 bases between the two germline ends.

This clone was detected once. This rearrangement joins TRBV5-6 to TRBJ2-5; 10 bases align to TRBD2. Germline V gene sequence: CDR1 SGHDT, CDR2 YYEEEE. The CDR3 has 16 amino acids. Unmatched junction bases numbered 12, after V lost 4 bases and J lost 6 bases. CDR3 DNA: TGTGCCAGCAGCGTGTCCGGGACTAGCGAAACAAAGACCCAGTACTTC. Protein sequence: CASSVSGTSETKTQYF.

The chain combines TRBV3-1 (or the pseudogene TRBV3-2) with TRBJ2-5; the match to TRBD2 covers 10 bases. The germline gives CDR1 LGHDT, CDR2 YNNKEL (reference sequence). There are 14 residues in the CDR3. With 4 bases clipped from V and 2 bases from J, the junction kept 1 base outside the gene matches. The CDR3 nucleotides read TGTGCCAGCAGCCCGACTAGCGGGCAAGAGACCCAGTACTTC. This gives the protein CASSPTSGQETQYF.

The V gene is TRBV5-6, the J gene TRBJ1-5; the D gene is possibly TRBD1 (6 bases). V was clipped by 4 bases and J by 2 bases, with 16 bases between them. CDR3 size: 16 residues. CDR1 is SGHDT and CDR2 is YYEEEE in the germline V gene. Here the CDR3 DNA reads TGTGCCAGCAGCAGTACAGGGATGGCCCGCAATCAGCCCCAGCATTTT. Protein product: CASSSTGMARNQPQHF.

CDR3 sequence reads: CASSATGNTEAFF. The CDR3 DNA reads TGTGCCAGTAGCGCAACCGGGAACACTGAAGCTTTCTTT. V usage is TRBV19 and J usage is TRBJ1-1; D gene uncertain. The V gene lost 6 bases and the J gene lost 1 base, with 9 bases spanning the gap. CDR3 size: 13 residues. CDR1 and CDR2 from the germline V gene are LNHDA and SQIVND (reference sequence). Together with reference TRBV19 and TRBJ1-1, the CDR3 gives the full variable domain: DGGITQSPKYLFRKEGQNVTLSCEQNLNHDAMYWYRQDPGQGLRLIYYSQIVNDFQKGDIAEGYSVSREKKESFPLTVTSAQKNPTAFYLCASSATGNTEAFFGQGTRLTVV.

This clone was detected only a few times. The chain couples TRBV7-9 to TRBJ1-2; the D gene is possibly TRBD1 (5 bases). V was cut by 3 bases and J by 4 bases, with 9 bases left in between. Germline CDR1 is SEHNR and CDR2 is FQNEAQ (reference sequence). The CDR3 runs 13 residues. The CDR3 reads CASSFPDSYGYTF. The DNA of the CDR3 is TGTGCCAGCAGCTTCCCCGACAGCTATGGCTACACCTTC.

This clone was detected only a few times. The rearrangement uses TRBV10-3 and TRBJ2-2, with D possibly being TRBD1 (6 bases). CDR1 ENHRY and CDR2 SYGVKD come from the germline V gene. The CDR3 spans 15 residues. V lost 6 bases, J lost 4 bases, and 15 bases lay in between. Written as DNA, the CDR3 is TGTGCCATCAGCCCTGGGGGCCGGAGCACCGGGGAGCTGTTTTTT. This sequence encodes CAISPGGRSTGELFF.

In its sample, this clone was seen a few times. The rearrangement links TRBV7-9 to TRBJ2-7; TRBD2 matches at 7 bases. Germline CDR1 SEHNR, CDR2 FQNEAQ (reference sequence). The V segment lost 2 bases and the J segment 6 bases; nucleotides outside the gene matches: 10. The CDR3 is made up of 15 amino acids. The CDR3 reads CASSLLAGDLSEQYF. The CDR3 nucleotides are TGTGCCAGCAGCTTACTGGCGGGAGACCTCTCCGAGCAGTACTTC.

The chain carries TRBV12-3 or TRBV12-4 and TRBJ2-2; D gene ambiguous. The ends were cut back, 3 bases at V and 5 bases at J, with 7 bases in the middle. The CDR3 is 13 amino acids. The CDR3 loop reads CASSFEATGELFF. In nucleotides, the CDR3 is TGTGCCAGCAGTTTTGAAGCGACCGGGGAGCTGTTTTTT.

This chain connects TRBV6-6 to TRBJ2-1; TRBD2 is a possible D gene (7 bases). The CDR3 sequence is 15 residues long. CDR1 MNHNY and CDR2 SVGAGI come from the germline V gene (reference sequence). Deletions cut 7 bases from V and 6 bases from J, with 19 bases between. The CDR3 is CASTTGASGSNEQFF. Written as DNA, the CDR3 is TGTGCCAGCACGACGGGGGCTAGCGGCTCCAATGAGCAGTTCTTC.

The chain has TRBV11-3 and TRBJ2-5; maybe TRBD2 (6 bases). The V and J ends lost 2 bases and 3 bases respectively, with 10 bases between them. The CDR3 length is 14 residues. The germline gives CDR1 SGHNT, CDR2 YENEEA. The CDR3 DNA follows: TGTGCCAGCAGCTTAATATCGGGAGAAGAGACCCAGTACTTC. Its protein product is CASSLISGEETQYF.

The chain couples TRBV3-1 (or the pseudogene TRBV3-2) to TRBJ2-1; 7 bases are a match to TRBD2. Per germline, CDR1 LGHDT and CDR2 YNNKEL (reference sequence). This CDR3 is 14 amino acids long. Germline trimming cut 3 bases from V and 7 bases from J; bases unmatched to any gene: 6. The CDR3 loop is CASSHNGRWNEQFF. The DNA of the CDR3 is TGTGCCAGCAGCCATAACGGGAGGTGGAATGAGCAGTTCTTC.

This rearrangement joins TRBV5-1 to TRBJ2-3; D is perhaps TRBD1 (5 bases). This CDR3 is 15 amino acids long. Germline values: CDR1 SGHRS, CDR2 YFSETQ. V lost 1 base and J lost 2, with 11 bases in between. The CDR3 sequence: CASSLTGGATDTQYF. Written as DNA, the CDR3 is TGCGCCAGCAGCTTGACGGGTGGGGCCACAGATACGCAGTATTTT.

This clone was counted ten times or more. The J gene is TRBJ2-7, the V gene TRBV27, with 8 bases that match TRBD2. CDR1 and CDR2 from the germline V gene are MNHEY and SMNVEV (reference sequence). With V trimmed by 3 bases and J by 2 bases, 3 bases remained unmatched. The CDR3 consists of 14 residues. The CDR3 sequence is CASSFTSGAYEQYF. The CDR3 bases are TGTGCCAGCAGTTTTACTAGCGGCGCCTACGAGCAGTACTTC.

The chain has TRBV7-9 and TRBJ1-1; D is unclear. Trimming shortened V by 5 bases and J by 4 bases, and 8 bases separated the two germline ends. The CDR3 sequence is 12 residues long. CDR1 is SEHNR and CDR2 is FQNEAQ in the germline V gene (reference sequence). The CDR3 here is CASSEGGTEAFF. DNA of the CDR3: TGTGCCAGCAGCGAGGGCGGCACTGAAGCTTTCTTT.

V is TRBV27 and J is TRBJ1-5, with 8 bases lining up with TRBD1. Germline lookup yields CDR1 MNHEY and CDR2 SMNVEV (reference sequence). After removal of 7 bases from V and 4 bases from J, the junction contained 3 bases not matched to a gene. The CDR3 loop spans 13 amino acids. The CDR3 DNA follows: TGTGCCAGCAAAGGGACAGGAAATCAGCCCCAGCATTTT. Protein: CASKGTGNQPQHF.

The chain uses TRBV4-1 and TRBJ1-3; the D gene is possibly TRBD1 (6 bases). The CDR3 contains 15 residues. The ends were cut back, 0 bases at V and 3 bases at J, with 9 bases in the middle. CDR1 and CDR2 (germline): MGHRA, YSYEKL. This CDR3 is CASSQDWGRGNTIYF. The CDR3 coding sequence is TGCGCCAGCAGCCAAGATTGGGGGCGTGGAAACACCATATATTTT.

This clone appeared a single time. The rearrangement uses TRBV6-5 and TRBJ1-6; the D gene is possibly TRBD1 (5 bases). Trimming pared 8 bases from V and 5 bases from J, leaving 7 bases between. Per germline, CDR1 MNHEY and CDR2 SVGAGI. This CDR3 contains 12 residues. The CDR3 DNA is TGTGCCAGCCGGGGGAATAATTCACCCCTCCACTTT. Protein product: CASRGNNSPLHF.

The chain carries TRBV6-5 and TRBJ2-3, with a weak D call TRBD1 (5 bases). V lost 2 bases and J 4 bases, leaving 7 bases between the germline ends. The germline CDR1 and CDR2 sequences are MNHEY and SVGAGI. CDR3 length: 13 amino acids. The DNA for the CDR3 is TGTGCCAGCAGTTACAGGGGCCCAGATACGCAGTATTTT. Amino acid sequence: CASSYRGPDTQYF.

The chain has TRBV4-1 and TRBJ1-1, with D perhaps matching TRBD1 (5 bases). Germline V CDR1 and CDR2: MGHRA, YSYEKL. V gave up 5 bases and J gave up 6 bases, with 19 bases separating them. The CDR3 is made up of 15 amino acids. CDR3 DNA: TGCGCCAGCAGCGAAGGGGAGGGGAGGAAGGCTGAAGCTTTCTTT. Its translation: CASSEGEGRKAEAFF.

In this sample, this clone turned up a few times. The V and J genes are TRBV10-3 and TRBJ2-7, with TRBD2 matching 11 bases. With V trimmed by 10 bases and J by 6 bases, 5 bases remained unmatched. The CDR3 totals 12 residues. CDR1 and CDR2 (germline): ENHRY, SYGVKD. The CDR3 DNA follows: TGTGCCACCTTAGCGGGAGGGAGCGAGCAGTACTTC. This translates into CATLAGGSEQYF.